By sample fraction, the clone carrying this TCR beta chain is medium-sized. The antigen is not known. These data come from a study of metastatic and nonmetastatic thyroid tumors. Across the whole study: Comparative analysis of repertoires was undertaken across blood and tumor or nodule tissue obtained from malignant and benign thyroid patients. Findings of the study overall: According to reports, the diversity of TCR beta was significantly higher in malignant thyroid tumors than in benign nodules, and this held in both blood and tumor samples.

The CDR3 sequence is 15 residues long. CDR1 SGHRS and CDR2 YFSETQ come from the germline V gene. After removal of 4 bases from V and 5 bases from J, the junction contained 10 bases not matched to a gene. Original processing methods: Researchers built a distant-metastasis classifier for papillary thyroid cancer that drew on CDR3 differences across clinicopathological groups. TCRdb reanalyzed the PCR reads with MiXCR. TCRdb's processing, not the study's, gives the V and J calls here. The sample has 3,500 to 4,500 clones, 35% seen once. No treatment of any kind had been given to any patient before thyroid surgery.

The chain has TRBV5-1 and TRBJ2-3, with 7 nucleotides matching TRBD2. This TCR derives from a female donor with papillary thyroid cancer or a benign thyroid nodule (not recorded which). Some clones in this sample may be carry-over from other donors' samples. Material for sequencing was adjacent normal tissue. This CDR3 is CASSGEGRSVDTQYF. The CDR3 DNA reads as TGCGCCAGCAGCGGGGAGGGCAGGTCGGTAGATACGCAGTATTTT.